The clone carrying this TCR beta chain showed up many times. The antigen is unknown. This sample is drawn from a study of response to subunit inactivated influenza vaccine. Study results and caveats: The authors suggested that every seasonal influenza vaccination recruits few new T cells.

The V and J ends lost 4 bases and 1 base respectively, with 8 bases between them. This CDR3 spans 13 amino acids. In germline, CDR1 is SGHRS, CDR2 YFSETQ. TCRdb itself ran the RT-PCR reads through MiXCR, one entry per CDR3 protein. The sample shows some 480,000 distinct CDR3 sequences, around 9.9% of them seen only once. The receptor was derived from a man aged 50 to 60 who received an inactivated influenza vaccine. The J gene is TRBJ1-1, the V gene TRBV5-1, with unresolved D. Sequenced here: PBMCs from blood, sampled 40 to 50 days after vaccination. The CDR3 DNA is TGCGCCAGCAGCCCACAGACGAACACTGAAGCTTTCTTT. This encodes CASSPQTNTEAFF.